Included here is one T cell receptor (beta chain) sequence, with context. Antigen unknown. This sample is drawn from a study of siplizumab effects on memory and regulatory T cells. This CDR3 has 13 residues. Trimming shortened V by 0 bases and J by 7 bases, and 12 bases separated the two germline ends. Germline CDR1 is GTSNPN and CDR2 is SVGIG (reference sequence). Per sample, 95,000 to 100,000 TCR templates underwent assay. Repertoires were generated with immunoSEQ multiplex PCR, while TCRdb's copy carries only in-frame clones and drops some. This table holds around 100,000 clones, about 90% found once. Findings and caveats of the study: Researchers could not give a naive or memory phenotype to roughly 75-96% of proliferating CD4+ or CD8+ clones. Unstimulated naive T cells seemed to show more diversity than memory cells did, and they also seemed to be among the major contributors to the alloresponse.

Sequenced sample: Tregs sorted from blood. The receptor's source is a human donor in good health. The chain is built from TRBV30 and TRBJ2-5; the D is unclear. The CDR3 coding sequence is TGTGCCTGGAGTGTACAACCCTCCCGGACCCAGTACTTC. It encodes CAWSVQPSRTQYF.